This T cell receptor beta chain was recovered during a study of tumor and adjacent non-tumor tissue in lung cancer. Study-wide background: There were about twelve adenocarcinoma, a couple of squamous cell carcinoma and 1 small cell lung cancer cases. Samples averaged about 3.8 million productive TCRbeta reads each.

This CDR3 contains 14 residues. The germline V gene encodes CDR1 MNHNY and CDR2 SVGAGI (reference sequence). A word on this clonotype: What it binds is not known. A read error may be the cause here, since a much bigger clone is one base away.

The template was RNA from unsorted bulk tissue. The normal lung tissue was taken more than 3 cm from the tumor edge. Newly diagnosed lung cancer patients had thoracic surgery in China, August–late 2014, without prior chemotherapy. The study, taken as a whole, reports: Top 100 clones took a larger repertoire share in normal lung.

TCRbeta libraries were built with three rounds of nested PCR, modified from ARM-PCR. TCRdb used MiXCR to reprocess the multiplex PCR reads, holding one entry per CDR3 protein. The sample lists roughly 120,000 distinct CDR3 sequences; about 61% were seen once. Source material: distant non-tumor lung tissue. The V call is TRBV6-6, the J call TRBJ1-5; no clear D. This clonotype was sampled from a man aged 55 to 70 with non-small cell lung cancer. This chain's CDR3 is CASSYRDSNRPQHF. Here the CDR3 DNA reads TGTGCCAGCAGTTACAGAGATAGCAATCGGCCCCAGCATTTT.